This entry features one TCR beta chain sequence. Its antigen specificity is not known. Base qualities are not at hand, and no much larger clone is one base apart. The sample belongs to a study of chronic HIV infection and antiretroviral therapy (dated by TCRdb to about 2015). The receptor library was made with 5' RACE. TCRdb records Illumina MiSeq as the sequencer. TCRdb applied fastp at Q25 and MiXCR to the public reads, then kept only in-frame beta chains. A single entry per CDR3 protein holds the most common genes and DNA from its merged rows. Present in this sample are roughly 50,000 distinct CDR3 sequences, approximately 20% of which were seen just once. Under 3.5% of the sample is held by the ten biggest clonotypes. The sample taken for sequencing was peripheral blood. The clonotype originates from an adult who had HIV and had not received antiretroviral therapy, or was an uninfected healthy control (not recorded which).

Here the CDR3 is given as CASSQVRTGAREQYF. The DNA reads as follows: TGCGCCAGCAGCCAAGTCCGCACGGGAGCACGGGAGCAGTACTTC. The V gene is TRBV4-1 and the J gene is TRBJ2-7, and TRBD2 may be the D gene, going by 6 matching bases. The CDR3 sequence holds 15 residues, the cysteine and phenylalanine included. The only DNA kept is the CDR3, 45 bases in frame from the first base. V was cut back by 1 base and J by 7 bases, leaving a gap of 17 bases between them. Sequences MGHRA (CDR1) and YSYEKL (CDR2) are obtained from the germline V gene.